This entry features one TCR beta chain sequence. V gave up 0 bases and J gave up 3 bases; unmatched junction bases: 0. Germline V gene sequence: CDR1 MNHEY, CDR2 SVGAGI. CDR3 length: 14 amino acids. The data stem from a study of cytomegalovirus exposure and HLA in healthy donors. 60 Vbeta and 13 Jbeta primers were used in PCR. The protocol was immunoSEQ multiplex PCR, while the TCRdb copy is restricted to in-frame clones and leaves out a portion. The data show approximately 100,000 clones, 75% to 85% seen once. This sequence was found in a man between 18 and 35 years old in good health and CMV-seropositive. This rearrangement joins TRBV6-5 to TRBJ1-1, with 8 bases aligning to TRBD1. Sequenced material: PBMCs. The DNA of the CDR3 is TGTGCCAGCAGTTACTCGACAGGGGACACTGAAGCTTTCTTT. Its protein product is CASSYSTGDTEAFF.